This TCR beta chain was sequenced for a study of CD8+CD57+ T cells in acquired aplastic anemia. At the level of the study: The average for DNA from sorted CD4+ and CD8+ cells was roughly 3 ug. Average CD4+ read depth in healthy donors was around 11 million reads.

V shed 5 bases, J shed 5 bases, and the junction held 7 bases outside the gene matches. Per the germline V gene, CDR1 is DFQATT and CDR2 is SNEGSKA (reference sequence). The CDR3 has 13 amino acids. Study-wide results and caveats: In CD8+ cells, Simpson's diversity showed no significant difference between patients and controls. Around 27 CD8+ CDR3 sequences occurred in both the patients and the controls.

As regards this clonotype: Its antigen is unknown.

Both TCR beta VDJ combination and CDR3 sequence profiling were carried out. Genomic DNA was the template for this profiling. TCRdb processed the reads anew with MiXCR; each CDR3 protein has one entry. Of just over 400,000 distinct CDR3 sequences detected, 55% to 70% appear once; the ten largest clones hold under 4.5%. The V gene is TRBV20-1, the J gene TRBJ2-7; TRBD1 matches 9 bases. The TCR sequence derives from a human donor in good health, serving as a control. What was sequenced was sorted CD4+, CD8+, or CD8+CD57+ T cells (not recorded which) from PBMCs. CDR3 loop: CSAVTGGGHEQYF. Written as DNA, the CDR3 is TGCAGTGCTGTCACAGGGGGCGGGCACGAGCAGTACTTC.